This T cell receptor (beta chain) stems from a study of blood T cell repertoires in COVID-19. Study information: Samples taken during acute and convalescent COVID-19 were collected in the United States, Italy and Spain.

The germline V and J ends were trimmed by 2 bases and 1 base, with 11 bases remaining between them. CDR1 and CDR2 from the germline V gene are LGHNA and YNFKEQ. The CDR3 totals 15 residues. Methods used by the authors: The assay estimated nucleated cells by amplifying reference gene primers. The protocol was immunoSEQ multiplex PCR, while the TCRdb copy is restricted to in-frame clones and leaves out a portion. Clonal size and the V and J genes are those of that table, whereas D and trimming came from the DNA. The sample contains roughly 250,000 clones, approximately 83% of which appear only once. Donors were grouped by their self-reported clinical history.

This receptor was taken from a young woman who had recovered from COVID-19. This chain uses TRBV4-2 with TRBJ1-1, with D tentatively TRBD1 (6 bases). The material sequenced was PBMCs or T cells enriched from blood (not recorded which). This CDR3 reads CASSQLQGRNTEAFF. The CDR3 DNA reads TGTGCCAGCAGCCAATTACAGGGACGGAACACTGAAGCTTTCTTT.